Presented here are 25 T cell receptor beta chains from one specimen sequenced in a study of blood T cell repertoires in COVID-19. Profiling relied on immunoSEQ multiplex PCR, and the TCRdb table lists in-frame clones only, not all of them. Here the sample spans around 250,000 clones, 85% to 90% being singletons. The sample was PBMCs or T cells enriched from blood (not recorded which). The receptors stem from a woman younger than 45 who had recovered from COVID-19.

This chain connects TRBV11-1 to TRBJ1-3; a possible D gene is TRBD1 (5 bases). The germline V and J ends were trimmed by 5 bases and 4 bases, with 12 bases remaining between them. From germline, CDR1 is SGHAT and CDR2 FQDESV (reference sequence). The length of the CDR3 is 14 residues. CDR3 region: CASSRTRAGNTIYF. As DNA, the CDR3 is TGTGCCAGCAGCCGGACAAGAGCGGGAAACACCATATATTTT.

The chain links TRBV6-5 to TRBJ1-2, with TRBD1 as a possible D gene (5 bases). This CDR3 is 14 amino acids long. Trimming cost V 0 bases and J 2 bases, with 7 bases left between them. Looked up from germline, CDR1 is MNHEY and CDR2 is SVGAGI. The CDR3 region has the DNA TGTGCCAGCAGTTACTCTAGGGGAAACTATGGCTACACCTTC. This codes for CASSYSRGNYGYTF.

This clone was picked up one time. The CDR3 DNA reads as TGTGCCAGCTCTAGGGGGCTGACTGAAGCTTTCTTT. This translates into CASSRGLTEAFF. The chain couples TRBV6-5 to TRBJ1-1, with TRBD1 identical over 7 bases. This CDR3 spans 12 amino acids. Germline loops: CDR1 MNHEY, CDR2 SVGAGI. V shed 8 bases and J 5 bases; nucleotides not matched to a gene: 5.

The rearrangement links TRBV5-4 to TRBJ1-2; the D is unclear. Trimming removed 3 bases at V and 5 bases at J, with 20 bases between. CDR1 is SGHNT, CDR2 YYREEE, per germline (reference sequence). The CDR3 contains 16 residues. The DNA for the CDR3 is TGTGCCAGCAGCTCGAGGGCCGCAACCGGATTTTATGGCTACACCTTC. It is translated as CASSSRAATGFYGYTF.

The chain has TRBV5-5 and TRBJ2-3; TRBD1 matches 8 bases. Germline trimming cut 1 base from V and 0 bases from J; bases unmatched to any gene: 4. The CDR3 length is 16 residues. Germline CDR1 reads SGHKS; CDR2 reads YYEKEE (reference sequence). The DNA of the CDR3 is TGTGCCAGCAGCTTGAGGGGACAGGCTAGCACAGATACGCAGTATTTT. Translating it yields CASSLRGQASTDTQYF.

V is TRBV24-1 and J is TRBJ2-2, with 10 bases fitting TRBD1. This CDR3 is built from 16 residues. CDR1 is KGHDR and CDR2 is SFDVKD in the germline V gene. The ends lost 11 bases at V and 5 bases at J; junction bases unmatched: 13. CDR3 DNA: TGTGCCAGTAGTGATCCGGGACAGGGGTCGACCGGGGAGCTGTTTTTT. This sequence encodes CASSDPGQGSTGELFF.

The CDR3 region is CASSSHLRQGSNTGELFF. CDR3 in DNA: TGTGCCAGCAGTTCACACCTTCGACAGGGATCTAACACCGGGGAGCTGTTTTTT. This chain connects TRBV28 to TRBJ2-2; 7 nucleotides line up with TRBD1. The junction had 13 bases not matched to a gene; V was cut back by 4 bases and J by 2 bases. Germline loops: CDR1 MDHEN, CDR2 SYDVKM. This CDR3 contains 18 residues.

V and J are TRBV19 and TRBJ2-3; TRBD1 is a possible D gene (6 bases). Trimming removed 5 bases at V and 5 bases at J, with 20 bases between. The length of the CDR3 is 16 residues. The V gene's germline CDR1 is LNHDA and CDR2 SQIVND (reference sequence). The CDR3 protein is CASSQGTARPEDTQYF. The DNA of the CDR3 is TGTGCCAGTAGTCAGGGGACGGCAAGGCCCGAAGATACGCAGTATTTT. Supplemented by reference TRBV19 and TRBJ2-3, the full variable domain reads DGGITQSPKYLFRKEGQNVTLSCEQNLNHDAMYWYRQDPGQGLRLIYYSQIVNDFQKGDIAEGYSVSREKKESFPLTVTSAQKNPTAFYLCASSQGTARPEDTQYFGPGTRLTVL.

The V gene is TRBV7-9, the J gene TRBJ2-5, with D perhaps TRBD2 (6 bases). This CDR3 is 14 amino acids long. V was clipped by 5 bases and J by 4 bases, with 14 bases between them. Germline lookup yields CDR1 SEHNR and CDR2 FQNEAQ (reference sequence). CDR3 in amino acids: CASSPGEGLETQYF. The DNA of the CDR3 is TGTGCCAGCAGCCCGGGGGAAGGCTTAGAGACCCAGTACTTC.

The chain combines TRBV19 with TRBJ1-2; D remains ambiguous. V lost 8 bases, J lost 8 bases, and 15 bases lay in between. CDR1 is LNHDA, CDR2 SQIVND, per germline (reference sequence). The CDR3 is made up of 12 amino acids. DNA of the CDR3: TGTGCCAGTCCTCTCACTACCCTCGGCTACACCTTC. It yields the protein CASPLTTLGYTF.

The chain has TRBV15 and TRBJ1-2; 8 positions agree with TRBD1. CDR3 length equals 15 residues. Germline CDR1 and CDR2: LNHNV and YYDKDF (reference sequence). The V and J ends lost 0 bases and 2 bases, in that order; junction bases with no gene match: 2. CDR3 sequence: CATSREAGGNYGYTF. The CDR3 region has the DNA TGTGCCACCAGCAGAGAGGCAGGGGGCAACTATGGCTACACCTTC. The whole variable domain, remainder taken from reference TRBV15 and TRBJ1-2, is DAMVIQNPRYQVTQFGKPVTLSCSQTLNHNVMYWYQQKSSQAPKLLFHYYDKDFNNEADTPDNFQSRRPNTSFCFLDIRSPGLGDTAMYLCATSREAGGNYGYTFGSGTRLTVV.

Here the CDR3 reads CASSLALYLTTGELFF. CDR3 bases: TGTGCCAGCAGCTTAGCGCTATACCTCACCACCGGGGAGCTGTTTTTT. The rearrangement links TRBV7-2 to TRBJ2-2; D unclear. This CDR3 is built from 16 residues. Germline V gene lookup returns CDR1 SGHTA and CDR2 FQGNSA. Trimming took 0 bases from V and 4 from J, leaving 12 bases between them.

The chain links TRBV6-1 to TRBJ1-6; TRBD1 might be the D (6 bases). Looked up from germline, CDR1 is MNHNS and CDR2 is SASEGT. The CDR3 runs 15 residues. Trimming pared 3 bases from V and 10 bases from J, leaving 16 bases between. CDR3 bases: TGTGCCAGCAGTGATATGGGGCAGGGGAGCTCACCCCTCCACTTT. This translates into CASSDMGQGSSPLHF.

The chain joins TRBV4-3 to TRBJ2-1; TRBD2 agrees at 11 bases. The CDR3 contains 16 residues. Germline loops: CDR1 LGHNA, CDR2 YSLEER. Germline trimming cut 4 bases from V and 8 bases from J; bases unmatched to any gene: 10. In nucleotides, the CDR3 is TGCGCCAGCAGCCCCGGGGCTAGCGGGAGGACGGATGAGCAGTTCTTC. The encoded protein is CASSPGASGRTDEQFF.

The chain couples TRBV6-5 to TRBJ2-3; D gene unclear. Trimming removed 0 bases from V and 8 bases from J, with 12 bases in between. Germline V lookup: CDR1 MNHEY, CDR2 SVGAGI. CDR3 length: 14 residues. CDR3 in amino acids: CASSYSSVELTQYF. As DNA, the CDR3 is TGTGCCAGCAGTTACTCATCGGTGGAGCTTACGCAGTATTTT.

V and J are TRBV7-2 and TRBJ2-1, with 9 positions matching TRBD1. In germline, CDR1 is SGHTA, CDR2 FQGNSA. V was pared by 4 bases and J by 8 bases, with 15 bases of the junction left unmatched. The CDR3 loop spans 17 amino acids. The CDR3 coding sequence is TGTGCCAGCAGCTCCGGATTGCGGGGACAGGGTCGGCATGAGCAGTTCTTC. This encodes CASSSGLRGQGRHEQFF.

The rearrangement links TRBV27 to TRBJ1-2; 10 nucleotides line up with TRBD1. J gave up 5 bases and V 2 bases, and 11 bases lay outside the gene matches. The CDR3 is 17 amino acids. CDR1 and CDR2 (germline): MNHEY, SMNVEV (reference sequence). Here the CDR3 DNA reads TGTGCCAGCAGTTTAAGTGCCCCCGGGACAGGGGTGTATGGCTACACCTTC. This translates into CASSLSAPGTGVYGYTF.

The table lists this clone with a count of one. The genes are TRBV27 and TRBJ1-2, with TRBD1 identical over 8 bases. Per the germline V gene, CDR1 is MNHEY and CDR2 is SMNVEV (reference sequence). The V and J ends lost 8 bases and 4 bases, in that order; junction bases with no gene match: 9. CDR3 size: 14 residues. The CDR3 is CASYSGQGSYGYTF. The CDR3 DNA sequence: TGTGCCAGCTATTCAGGACAGGGAAGCTATGGCTACACCTTC.

Comments on this clone: The identical CDR3 is also encoded by other nucleotide sequences in the sample. This chain links TRBV18 with TRBJ1-2; D remains unclear. Germline V gives CDR1 KGHSH, CDR2 LQKENI. This CDR3 is built from 14 residues. V gave up 0 bases and J gave up 3 bases, with 8 bases separating them. The CDR3 DNA follows: TGTGCCAGCTCACCACCGGGCTTAGACTATGGCTACACCTTC. This codes for CASSPPGLDYGYTF.

This chain links TRBV9 with TRBJ1-1, with D possibly being TRBD1 (6 bases). CDR1 and CDR2 (germline): SGDLS, YYNGEE. V was pared by 3 bases and J by 2 bases, with 14 bases between. CDR3 size: 15 residues. CDR3 loop: CASSGQAQRNTEAFF. The CDR3 coding sequence is TGTGCCAGCAGCGGACAGGCCCAGAGAAACACTGAAGCTTTCTTT.

This clone was recorded only once. The chain couples TRBV5-1 to TRBJ1-1; tentative D call: TRBD1 (5 bases). This CDR3 has 15 amino acids. CDR1 SGHRS and CDR2 YFSETQ come from the germline V gene. The V end lost 0 bases, the J end lost 1 base, and 10 bases lay between the germline ends. CDR3 coding DNA: TGCGCCAGCAGCTTGGTGGGGGGAGCGAACACTGAAGCTTTCTTT. It encodes CASSLVGGANTEAFF.

This rearrangement joins TRBV7-2 to TRBJ1-5; D is perhaps TRBD1 (6 bases). Trimming cost V 3 bases and J 1 base, with 7 bases left between them. Germline CDR1 and CDR2: SGHTA and FQGNSA. The CDR3 has 14 residues. The CDR3: CASSFDRSNQPQHF. CDR3 DNA sequence: TGTGCCAGCAGCTTCGACAGGAGCAATCAGCCCCAGCATTTT.

The genes are TRBV5-4 and TRBJ1-2, with D unclear. V was pared by 4 bases and J by 6 bases, with 16 bases between. The length of the CDR3 is 14 residues. The germline CDR1 and CDR2 sequences are SGHNT and YYREEE (reference sequence). This CDR3 reads CASSPPPGGHGYTF. DNA for the CDR3: TGTGCCAGCAGCCCCCCCCCAGGAGGCCATGGCTACACCTTC.

This chain links TRBV6-5 with TRBJ2-5; no clear D. The V end lost 6 bases, the J end lost 4 bases, and 15 bases lay between the germline ends. This CDR3 has 14 residues. Germline V gives CDR1 MNHEY, CDR2 SVGAGI. The CDR3 DNA reads TGTGCCAGCAGCCCCTCGAGGTTGGGAGAGACCCAGTACTTC. This encodes CASSPSRLGETQYF.

J is TRBJ2-7 and V is TRBV29-1; 7 nucleotides line up with TRBD2. J gave up 4 bases and V 6 bases, and 15 bases lay outside the gene matches. Germline CDR1 reads SQVTM; CDR2 reads ANQGSEA. This CDR3 has 15 residues. The CDR3 sequence: CSVSPLRGSSYEQYF. CDR3 coding DNA: TGCAGCGTCTCACCCCTCCGCGGGAGCTCATACGAGCAGTACTTC.